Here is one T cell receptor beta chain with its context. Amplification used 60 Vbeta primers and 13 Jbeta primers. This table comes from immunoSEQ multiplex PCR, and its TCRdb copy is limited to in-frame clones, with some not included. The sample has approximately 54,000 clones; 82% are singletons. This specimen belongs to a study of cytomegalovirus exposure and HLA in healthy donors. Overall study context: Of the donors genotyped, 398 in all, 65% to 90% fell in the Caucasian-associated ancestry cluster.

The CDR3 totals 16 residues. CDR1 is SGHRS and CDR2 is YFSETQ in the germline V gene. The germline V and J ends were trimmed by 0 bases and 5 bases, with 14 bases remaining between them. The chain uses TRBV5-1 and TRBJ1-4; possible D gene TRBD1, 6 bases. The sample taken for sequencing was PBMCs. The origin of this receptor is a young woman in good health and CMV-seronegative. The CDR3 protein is CASSLAVKGGNEKLFF. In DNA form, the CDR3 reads TGCGCCAGCAGCTTGGCCGTGAAGGGGGGGAATGAAAAACTGTTTTTT.